Listed below are T cell receptor beta chains from one sample, sequenced in a study of beta chain features in type 1 diabetes. Data came from immunoSEQ multiplex PCR; TCRdb stores just in-frame clones and leaves some out. The table includes about 650,000 clones, about an eighth detected once. Sequencing was done on a sample of naive CD4+ T cells from blood. Receptors were obtained from a man aged 25-45 years with type 1 diabetes. CDR3s include the opening cysteine and the closing phenylalanine or tryptophan. D genes are given only for firm matches. The size of a clone is reported for some rows only, either as once, few or many, or as a class for expanded clones.

j_gene: TRBJ1-2
d_gene: .
abundance: .
v_gene: TRBV28
CDR3nt: TGTGCCAGCAGTTTAGGAGGGTATGGCTACACCTTC
CDR3aa: CASSLGGYGYTF

j_gene: TRBJ2-1
d_gene: .
abundance: .
v_gene: TRBV4-3
CDR3nt: TGCGCCAGCAGCCTGAACAGGCTAGGGCGGGCTGAGCAGTTCTTC
CDR3aa: CASSLNRLGRAEQFF

j_gene: TRBJ2-3
d_gene: TRBD1
abundance: .
v_gene: TRBV7-9
CDR3nt: TGTGCCAGCAGCCTCACTCTGGGACAGGGACAGAGCACAGATACGCAGTATTTT
CDR3aa: CASSLTLGQGQSTDTQYF

j_gene: TRBJ1-4
d_gene: TRBD1
abundance: .
v_gene: TRBV19
CDR3nt: TGTGCCAGTAGGGACAGGCGTGATGAAAAACTGTTTTTT
CDR3aa: CASRDRRDEKLFF

j_gene: TRBJ2-5
d_gene: .
abundance: .
v_gene: TRBV19
CDR3nt: TGTGCCGTTGGACGAGAGACCCAGTACTTC
CDR3aa: CAVGRETQYF

j_gene: TRBJ2-5
d_gene: TRBD1
abundance: few
v_gene: TRBV6-5
CDR3nt: TGTGCCAGCAAGTCGGGGACAGGAGTTTGGGAGACCCAGTACTTC
CDR3aa: CASKSGTGVWETQYF

j_gene: TRBJ2-7
d_gene: .
abundance: .
v_gene: TRBV5-1
CDR3nt: TGCGCCAGCAGCTTGGTCTTTCTTGGAGGGTCCATATCCTCCTACGAGCAGTACTTC
CDR3aa: CASSLVFLGGSISSYEQYF

j_gene: TRBJ2-3
d_gene: .
abundance: few
v_gene: TRBV7-8
CDR3nt: TGTGCCAGCACCGCGGGGATCGGACACGGTACGCAGTATTTT
CDR3aa: CASTAGIGHGTQYF

j_gene: TRBJ2-1
d_gene: TRBD2
abundance: .
v_gene: TRBV2
CDR3nt: TGTGCCAGCAGTCGATCTAGCGGAACGACCTACAATGAGCAGTTCTTC
CDR3aa: CASSRSSGTTYNEQFF

j_gene: TRBJ1-5
d_gene: .
abundance: .
v_gene: TRBV30
CDR3nt: TGTGCCTGGAGTGTAAGGGAACACCAGCCCCAGCATTTT
CDR3aa: CAWSVREHQPQHF